The 20 T cell receptor beta chains below all came from one sample that was sequenced in a study of cytomegalovirus exposure and HLA in healthy donors (dated by TCRdb to 2017 to 2019). Libraries were constructed by the immunoSEQ multiplex PCR assay. A mixture of 60 forward primers for TCR Vbeta segments and 13 reverse primers for TCR Jbeta segments was used in the multiplex PCR. The table comes from immuneACCESS by way of TCRdb, which keeps in-frame sequences with V and J called. Part of the clones is missing from these tables; in studies checked, under half for an unresolved V gene and the rest for unknown reasons. The sample table shows 90,000 to 100,000 clones, and approximately 71% are seen once. In total, the top ten clones hold roughly 2.8% of the sample. Material for sequencing was PBMCs. Source of these receptors: a man aged 50 to 60 in good health and CMV-seronegative.

The chain joins TRBV30 to TRBJ2-1, with a tentative D call TRBD1 (6 bases). CDR1 and CDR2 (germline): GTSNPN, SVGIG (reference sequence). CDR3 length: 14 amino acids. Trimming stripped 3 bases from V and 5 bases from J, with 14 bases between. CDR3: CAWRLKTGHNEQFF. CDR3 sequence (DNA): TGTGCCTGGAGACTTAAGACAGGCCACAATGAGCAGTTCTTC. Complete variable domain (other parts from reference TRBV30 and TRBJ2-1): SQTIHQWPATLVQPVGSPLSLECTVEGTSNPNLYWYRQAAGRGLQLLFYSVGIGQISSEVPQNLSASRPQDRQFILSSKKLLLSDSGFYLCAWRLKTGHNEQFFGPGTRLTVL.

The chain is built from TRBV6-6 and TRBJ1-1, with 10 positions matching TRBD1. Germline V lookup: CDR1 MNHNY, CDR2 SVGAGI (reference sequence). The CDR3 runs to 15 residues. J lost 7 bases, V lost 2 bases, and 7 bases had no gene match. Written as DNA, the CDR3 is TGTGCCAGCAGTTACGCAGACAGGGGGCAGGGTGAAGCTTTCTTT. It is translated as CASSYADRGQGEAFF.

The V and J genes are TRBV10-3 and TRBJ2-3; tentative D call: TRBD2 (5 bases). Germline V gene lookup returns CDR1 ENHRY and CDR2 SYGVKD. The ends were cut back, 3 bases at V and 1 base at J, with 20 bases in the middle. The CDR3 is 18 amino acids. The CDR3 spells CAISDTFNRGMGTDTQYF. The CDR3 DNA sequence: TGTGCCATCAGTGATACCTTCAATAGAGGGATGGGCACAGATACGCAGTATTTT.

J is TRBJ2-6 and V is TRBV7-3; TRBD2 is a possible D gene (6 bases). The CDR3 extends over 16 amino acids. V was trimmed by 7 bases and J by 2 bases, leaving 15 bases between them. Germline V CDR1 and CDR2: SGHTA, FQGTGA. For the CDR3, the DNA is TGTGCCAGCAACTCGGGGGACTCCCCTGGGGCCAACGTCCTGACTTTC. The encoded protein is CASNSGDSPGANVLTF.

The chain has TRBV19 and TRBJ2-2; 8 bases align to TRBD2. The V segment lost 3 bases and the J segment 4 bases; nucleotides outside the gene matches: 4. This CDR3 region has 15 residues. Per germline, CDR1 LNHDA and CDR2 SQIVND (reference sequence). This chain's CDR3 is CASSISGAGTGELFF. The CDR3 nucleotides are TGTGCCAGTAGTATTAGCGGGGCCGGCACCGGGGAGCTGTTTTTT.

The chain recombines TRBV15 with TRBJ2-3; 9 bases are shared with TRBD1. The junction had 5 bases not matched to a gene; V was cut back by 3 bases and J by 1 base. This CDR3 is 16 amino acids long. Looked up from germline, CDR1 is LNHNV and CDR2 is YYDKDF (reference sequence). CDR3 region: CATSRLDRGGTDTQYF. The CDR3 nucleotides are TGTGCCACCAGCAGGCTAGACAGGGGGGGCACAGATACGCAGTATTTT.

V usage is TRBV6-6 and J usage is TRBJ1-2, with TRBD1 as a possible D gene (5 bases). Germline V gene lookup returns CDR1 MNHNY and CDR2 SVGAGI (reference sequence). V lost 6 bases and J lost 3, with 20 bases in between. The CDR3 has 16 amino acids. The CDR3 DNA reads TGTGCCAGCAGAGCGTTCCCGACAGATTCTCACTATGGCTACACCTTC. Protein: CASRAFPTDSHYGYTF.

Remarks on this clone: One junction end does not reproduce the germline sequence, and a read error may be involved. Other DNA variants within this sample encode the same CDR3. This chain connects TRBV6-5 to TRBJ1-5, with 7 bases fitting TRBD1. The CDR3 loop spans 15 amino acids. Germline V gene data show CDR1 as MNHEY and CDR2 as SVGAGI. The CDR3 loop reads CASSSFQGGNQPQHF. In DNA form, the CDR3 reads TGTGCCAGCAGTTCATTTCAGGGGGGCAATCAACCCCAGCATTTT.

The chain joins TRBV5-4 to TRBJ2-5, with 7 bases matching TRBD1. CDR3 size: 15 residues. Germline assignment: CDR1 SGHNT and CDR2 YYREEE (reference sequence). V shed 4 bases and J 4 bases; nucleotides not matched to a gene: 10. CDR3 in DNA: TGTGCCAGCAGCGGGGCCGGACAGGTTGTAGAGACCCAGTACTTC. Amino acid sequence: CASSGAGQVVETQYF. The full variable domain, with the rest looked up from reference TRBV5-4 and TRBJ2-5, is ETGVTQSPTHLIKTRGQQVTLRCSSQSGHNTVSWYQQALGQGPQFIFQYYREEENGRGNFPPRFSGLQFPNYSSELNVNALELDDSALYLCASSGAGQVVETQYFGPGTRLLVL.

The chain recombines TRBV29-1 with TRBJ1-1; no clear D. V was cut by 5 bases and J by 2 bases, with 9 bases left in between. Germline V gene data show CDR1 as SQVTM and CDR2 as ANQGSEA. This CDR3 has 12 residues. CDR3 nucleotides: TGCAGCGTTAGATCACTTAACACTGAAGCTTTCTTT. It is translated as CSVRSLNTEAFF.

The chain joins TRBV6-4 to TRBJ1-4; 10 bases agree with TRBD1. J gave up 4 bases and V 0 bases, and 14 bases lay outside the gene matches. The CDR3 runs 20 residues. From germline, CDR1 is MRHNA and CDR2 SNTAGT. The CDR3 spells CASSDSGLRDRGIRNEKLFF. DNA for the CDR3: TGTGCCAGCAGTGACTCGGGCCTCCGGGACAGGGGAATCCGTAATGAAAAACTGTTTTTT.

This chain connects TRBV5-6 to TRBJ1-1; the D is unclear. With 1 base removed from V and 4 bases from J, the gap between germline ends came to 8 bases. This CDR3 region has 13 residues. Germline CDR1 reads SGHDT; CDR2 reads YYEEEE. CDR3 sequence reads: CASSLRPGTEAFF. CDR3 coding DNA: TGTGCCAGCAGCTTGAGACCAGGCACTGAAGCTTTCTTT.

The chain couples TRBV6-1 to TRBJ2-7; 7 positions agree with TRBD2. V dropped 4 bases and J dropped 4; count of bases not matched to a gene: 13. Per germline, CDR1 MNHNS and CDR2 SASEGT. CDR3 size: 16 residues. The CDR3 bases are TGTGCCAGCAGTGCTCCCGACGGGAGGACCACATACGAGCAGTACGTC. Translated, it gives CASSAPDGRTTYEQYV.

This clone was detected only a few times. The V call is TRBV4-1, the J call TRBJ1-4, with D maybe TRBD1 (5 bases). Trimming took off 0 bases at V and 5 bases at J, with 10 bases between the two ends. Germline loops: CDR1 MGHRA, CDR2 YSYEKL. The CDR3 runs to 15 residues. CDR3 sequence (DNA): TGCGCCAGCAGCCAAGATTACAGGAAAAATGAAAAACTGTTTTTT. Protein sequence: CASSQDYRKNEKLFF.

The chain links TRBV5-1 to TRBJ2-1; 9 bases are shared with TRBD2. Trimming at V came to 2 bases and at J to 7 bases, leaving 13 bases not matched to a gene. Germline assignment: CDR1 SGHRS and CDR2 YFSETQ. The CDR3 has 17 residues. This CDR3 reads CASSLHAGTSLKNEQFF. The CDR3 region has the DNA TGCGCCAGCAGCTTACATGCCGGGACTAGCCTCAAGAATGAGCAGTTCTTC.

The chain uses TRBV4-2 and TRBJ1-4; 7 bases map to TRBD1. The CDR3 has 15 amino acids. The germline CDR1 and CDR2 sequences are LGHNA and YNFKEQ. The trim removed 0 bases at V and 4 bases at J, leaving 2 bases unmatched. The CDR3 DNA reads as TGTGCCAGCAGCCAAGAGGACAGGATTAATGAAAAACTGTTTTTT. It specifies CASSQEDRINEKLFF.

This chain connects TRBV19 to TRBJ1-1; no firm D call. CDR1 is LNHDA and CDR2 is SQIVND in the germline V gene (reference sequence). This CDR3 region has 13 residues. The V gene lost 4 bases and the J gene lost 1 base, with 7 bases spanning the gap. This chain's CDR3 is CASSTVWNTEAFF. The CDR3, as DNA: TGTGCCAGTAGTACCGTATGGAACACTGAAGCTTTCTTT.

This chain links TRBV5-6 with TRBJ2-7; TRBD2 aligns across 9 bases. The CDR3 spans 14 residues. J lost 7 bases, V lost 8 bases, and 13 bases had no gene match. Germline CDR1 reads SGHDT; CDR2 reads YYEEEE. The CDR3: CARDQAGGPGEQYV. Written as DNA, the CDR3 is TGTGCCAGGGACCAAGCGGGAGGCCCCGGGGAGCAGTACGTC.

The rearrangement links TRBV4-2 to TRBJ2-1; TRBD2 might be the D (6 bases). The CDR3 loop spans 16 amino acids. The germline gives CDR1 LGHNA, CDR2 YNFKEQ. Deletions cut 2 bases from V and 0 bases from J, with 11 bases between. DNA for the CDR3: TGTGCCAGCAGCCAACCAAGCGGGTCCTCCTACAATGAGCAGTTCTTC. Its protein product is CASSQPSGSSYNEQFF.

This clone turned up a few times. The genes are TRBV28 and TRBJ2-7, with 9 bases that match TRBD2. CDR1 is MDHEN and CDR2 is SYDVKM in the germline V gene. Trimming cost V 5 bases and J 6 bases; bases outside gene matches: 8. The CDR3 runs 14 residues. CDR3 sequence: CASSTQGLAGEQYV. CDR3 in DNA: TGTGCCAGCAGTACTCAGGGACTAGCTGGCGAGCAGTACGTC.